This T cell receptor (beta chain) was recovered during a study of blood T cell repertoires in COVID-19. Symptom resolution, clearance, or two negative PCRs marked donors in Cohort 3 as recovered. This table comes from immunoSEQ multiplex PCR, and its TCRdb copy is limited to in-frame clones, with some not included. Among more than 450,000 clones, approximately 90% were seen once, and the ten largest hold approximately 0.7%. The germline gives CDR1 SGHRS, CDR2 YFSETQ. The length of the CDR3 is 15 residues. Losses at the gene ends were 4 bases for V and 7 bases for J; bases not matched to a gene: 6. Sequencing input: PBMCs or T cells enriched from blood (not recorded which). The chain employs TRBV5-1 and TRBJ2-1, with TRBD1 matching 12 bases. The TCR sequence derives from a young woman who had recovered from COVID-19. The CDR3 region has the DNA TGCGCCAGCAGCATTGGGACAGGGGGCACGAATGAGCAGTTCTTC. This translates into CASSIGTGGTNEQFF.